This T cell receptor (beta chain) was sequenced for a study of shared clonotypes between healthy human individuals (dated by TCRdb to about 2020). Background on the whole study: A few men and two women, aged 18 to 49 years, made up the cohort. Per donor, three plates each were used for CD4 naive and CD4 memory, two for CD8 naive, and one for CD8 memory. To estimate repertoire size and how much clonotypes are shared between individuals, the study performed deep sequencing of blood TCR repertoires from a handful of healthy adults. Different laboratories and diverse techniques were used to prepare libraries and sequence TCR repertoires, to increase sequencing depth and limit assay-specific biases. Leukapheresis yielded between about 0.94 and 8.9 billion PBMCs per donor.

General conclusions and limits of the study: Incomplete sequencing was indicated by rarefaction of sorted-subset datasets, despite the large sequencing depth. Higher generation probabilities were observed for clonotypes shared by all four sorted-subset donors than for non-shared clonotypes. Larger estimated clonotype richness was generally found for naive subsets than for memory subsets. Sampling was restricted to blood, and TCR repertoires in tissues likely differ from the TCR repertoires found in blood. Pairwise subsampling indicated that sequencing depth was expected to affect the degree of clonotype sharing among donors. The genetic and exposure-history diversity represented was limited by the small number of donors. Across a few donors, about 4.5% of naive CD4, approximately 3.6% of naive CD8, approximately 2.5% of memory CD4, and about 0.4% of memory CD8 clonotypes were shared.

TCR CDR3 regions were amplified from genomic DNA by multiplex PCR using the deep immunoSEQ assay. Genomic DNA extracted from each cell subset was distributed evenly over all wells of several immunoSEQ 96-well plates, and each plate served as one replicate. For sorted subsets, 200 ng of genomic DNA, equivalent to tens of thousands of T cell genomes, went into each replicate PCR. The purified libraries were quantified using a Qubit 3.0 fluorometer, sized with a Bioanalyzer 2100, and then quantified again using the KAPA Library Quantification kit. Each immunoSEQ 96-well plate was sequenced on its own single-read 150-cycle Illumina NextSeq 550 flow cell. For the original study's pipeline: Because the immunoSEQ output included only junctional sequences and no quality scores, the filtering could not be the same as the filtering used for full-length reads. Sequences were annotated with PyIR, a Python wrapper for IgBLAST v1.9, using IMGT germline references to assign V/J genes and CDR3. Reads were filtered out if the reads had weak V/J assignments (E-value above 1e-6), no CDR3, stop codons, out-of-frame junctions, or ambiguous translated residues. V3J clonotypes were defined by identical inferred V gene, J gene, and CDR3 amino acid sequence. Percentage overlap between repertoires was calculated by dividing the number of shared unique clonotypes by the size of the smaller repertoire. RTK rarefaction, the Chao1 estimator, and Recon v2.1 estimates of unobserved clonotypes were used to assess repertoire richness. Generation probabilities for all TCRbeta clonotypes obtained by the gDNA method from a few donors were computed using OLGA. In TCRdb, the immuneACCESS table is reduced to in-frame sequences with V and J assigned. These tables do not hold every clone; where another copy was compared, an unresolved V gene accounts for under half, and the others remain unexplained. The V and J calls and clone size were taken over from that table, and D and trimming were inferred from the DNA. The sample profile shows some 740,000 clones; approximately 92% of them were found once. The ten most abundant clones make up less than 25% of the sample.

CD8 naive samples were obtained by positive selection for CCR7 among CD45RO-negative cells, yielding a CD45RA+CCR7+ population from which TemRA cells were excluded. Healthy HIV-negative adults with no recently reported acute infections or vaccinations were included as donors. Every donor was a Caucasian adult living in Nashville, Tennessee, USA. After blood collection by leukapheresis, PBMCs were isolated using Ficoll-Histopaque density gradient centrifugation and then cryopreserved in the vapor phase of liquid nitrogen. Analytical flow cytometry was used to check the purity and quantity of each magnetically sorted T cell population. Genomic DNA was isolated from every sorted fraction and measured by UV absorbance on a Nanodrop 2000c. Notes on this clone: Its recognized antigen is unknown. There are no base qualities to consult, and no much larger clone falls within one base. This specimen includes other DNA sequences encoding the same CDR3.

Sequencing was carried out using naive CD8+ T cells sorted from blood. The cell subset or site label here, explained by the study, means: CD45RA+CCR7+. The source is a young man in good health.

The nucleotide sequence reads as follows: TGCGCCAGCAGCCAAGATTGGGGGTCCACTGAAGCTTTCTTT. The encoded protein is CASSQDWGSTEAFF. The chain is made from TRBV4-1 and TRBJ1-1; the D region possibly corresponds to TRBD1 (5 bases align). V is clipped by 0 bases and J by 4 bases, and the sequence between their germline boundaries is 9 bases long. Via the germline V gene, CDR1 is MGHRA and CDR2 YSYEKL. From the cysteine through the phenylalanine, the CDR3 covers 14 amino acids. Left in the record is the CDR3 DNA by itself, 42 bases read in frame from the first base.